This TCR beta chain was documented in a study of cytomegalovirus exposure and HLA in healthy donors. Study-level information: As an earlier analysis found, roughly 170 million T cells yielded about 120 million unique TCR beta sequences.

In regard to this clone: Antigen: not known.

General observations from the study: Most TCR sequences were seen very rarely across donors, but some public TCRs occurred in many.

Amplification used 60 Vbeta primers and 13 Jbeta primers. Generated by immunoSEQ multiplex PCR, the TCRdb table keeps only in-frame clones and is missing some. The sample contains 150,000 to 200,000 clones, approximately 79% of which appear only once. The CDR3 covers 16 residues. Trimming shortened V by 1 base and J by 0 bases, and 7 bases separated the two germline ends. Germline-derived CDR1 and CDR2 are MDHEN and SYDVKM. The rearrangement links TRBV28 to TRBJ2-6; tentatively, D is TRBD2 (6 bases). This TCR was recovered from a man aged 50-59 years in good health and CMV-seropositive. Material for sequencing was PBMCs. CDR3 in DNA: TGTGCCAGCAGTTTATCCGGGGGCTCTGGGGCCAACGTCCTGACTTTC. Its protein is CASSLSGGSGANVLTF.